The clone carrying this TCR beta chain was detected only once. Its antigen is not known. The data derive from a study of vaccination and CD4 T cells after COVID-19. The study, taken as a whole, reports: Vaccine-specific clones numbering 304 of 307 showed spike mono-reactivity in convalescent patients.

The Oncomine TCR Beta short-read assay generated sequence data from the DNA of cultured CD4+ T cells. TCRdb called the PCR reads again in MiXCR, with one record for every CDR3 protein. The table includes fewer than 20,000 distinct CDR3 sequences, 40% to 65% detected once. V lost 0 bases and J 5 bases, leaving 12 bases between the germline ends. Germline V gene sequence: CDR1 SEHNR, CDR2 FQNEAQ (reference sequence). The CDR3 spans 15 residues. Specified treatment: roughly 11-day PBMC culture with coronavirus spike peptide pools or control peptides (ViraFEST assay). The chain has TRBV7-9 and TRBJ2-3, with D possibly matching TRBD1 (5 bases). This sequence originates from a human donor who had recovered from COVID-19. The sequenced sample was CD4+ T cells from blood, cultured in vitro, obtained before SARS-CoV-2 vaccination. The CDR3 DNA sequence: TGTGCCAGCAGCTTAGCAGGGGCAGTGGGAGATACGCAGTATTTT. This encodes CASSLAGAVGDTQYF.